These 13 T cell receptor beta chains were sequenced from one sample in a study of shared clonotypes between healthy human individuals. TCRdb's copy holds only in-frame clones and misses some; the assay was immunoSEQ multiplex PCR. The table has 1,400,000 or so clones, approximately 98.5% seen once. The specimen sequenced was naive CD4+ T cells sorted from blood. Subset noted: CD45RA+ positively selected. The receptors here all came from a young man in good health.

This clone was observed once. The gene calls are TRBV5-5 and TRBJ1-3; no reliable D call. The V end was cut by 0 bases, the J end by 1 base, with 14 bases between. Germline V CDR1 and CDR2: SGHKS, YYEKEE (reference sequence). This CDR3 spans 17 amino acids. CDR3 loop: CASSLGTLTGSGNTIYF. The CDR3, as DNA: TGTGCCAGCAGCTTGGGCACCCTAACCGGGTCTGGAAACACCATATATTTT.

As DNA, the CDR3 is TGTGCCAGCAGCTTAGGAGTAAGCGCAGGGCACACAGATACGCAGTATTTT. This codes for CASSLGVSAGHTDTQYF. This chain connects TRBV7-9 to TRBJ2-3, with D maybe TRBD1 (5 bases). The length of the CDR3 is 17 residues. Germline V lookup: CDR1 SEHNR, CDR2 FQNEAQ (reference sequence). V was shortened by 1 base and J by 2 bases, with 16 bases between the two germline ends.

V is TRBV7-3 and J is TRBJ2-3, with 8 positions matching TRBD2. V lost 5 bases, J lost 3 bases, and 7 bases stayed unmatched. This CDR3 is 15 amino acids long. The germline V gene has CDR1 SGHTA and CDR2 FQGTGA. DNA for the CDR3: TGTGCCAGCAGCACCGGGACTAGTGGTACAGATACGCAGTATTTT. Translation gives CASSTGTSGTDTQYF.

The chain employs TRBV5-8 and TRBJ2-7; 8 nucleotides align to TRBD2. Unmatched junction bases numbered 5, after V lost 4 bases and J lost 2 bases. The CDR3 loop spans 14 amino acids. CDR1 SGHTS and CDR2 YDEGEE come from the germline V gene. The CDR3 protein is CASSKEAGAYEQYF. The CDR3 nucleotides read TGTGCCAGCAGCAAAGAAGCGGGAGCCTACGAGCAGTACTTC.

The chain employs TRBV11-3 and TRBJ2-2; maybe TRBD2 (6 bases). The CDR3 runs 13 residues. Germline loops: CDR1 SGHNT, CDR2 YENEEA. V lost 11 bases to trimming and J lost 4 bases, with 14 bases between them. CDR3 DNA sequence: TGTGCCTCGGAAAGGAGGGGCACCGGGGAGCTGTTTTTT. It translates to CASERRGTGELFF.

The chain links TRBV7-8 to TRBJ2-2; tentatively, D is TRBD2 (6 bases). V was cut by 4 bases and J by 3 bases, with 15 bases left in between. The CDR3 is 16 residues long. Germline-derived CDR1 and CDR2 are SGHVS and FQNEAQ. The CDR3 bases are TGTGCCAGCAGCTCAAGCGGGCAAGTGGACACCGGGGAGCTGTTTTTT. This translates into CASSSSGQVDTGELFF.

This rearrangement joins TRBV6-5 to TRBJ1-2; D unclear. The CDR3 covers 13 residues. Per the germline V gene, CDR1 is MNHEY and CDR2 is SVGAGI. V dropped 5 bases and J dropped 7 bases, with 14 bases sitting between them. CDR3 DNA: TGTGCCAGCAGTCCGAAGGGAGGGCCTGGCTACACCTTC. Translated: CASSPKGGPGYTF.

The chain couples TRBV10-1 to TRBJ2-1; D might be TRBD2 (6 bases). Looked up from germline, CDR1 is WNHNN and CDR2 is SYGVQD (reference sequence). CDR3 length: 14 amino acids. Trimming took 8 bases from V and 4 from J, leaving 15 bases between them. CDR3 protein: CASGGRQGYNEQFF. For the CDR3, the DNA is TGCGCCAGCGGAGGGAGGCAAGGGTACAATGAGCAGTTCTTC.

As concerns this clone: This sample includes further DNA sequences coding for the same CDR3. The chain employs TRBV7-2 and TRBJ1-5, with D tentatively TRBD1 (6 bases). Per the germline V gene, CDR1 is SGHTA and CDR2 is FQGNSA. This CDR3 spans 14 amino acids. V lost 1 base and J lost 7, with 11 bases in between. CDR3 amino acids: CASSLGGGNQPQHF. The CDR3 DNA sequence: TGTGCCAGCAGCTTAGGAGGGGGGAACCAGCCCCAGCATTTT.

This chain links TRBV27 with TRBJ1-5; 9 positions match TRBD1. The CDR3 totals 18 residues. Trimming took 4 bases from V and 3 from J; bases not matched to a gene: 13. Germline V lookup: CDR1 MNHEY, CDR2 SMNVEV (reference sequence). The DNA for the CDR3 is TGTGCCAGCAGTTCTTACACCCCGGGACAGGGCACCAATCAGCCCCAGCATTTT. It translates to CASSSYTPGQGTNQPQHF.

The genes are TRBV18 and TRBJ2-2, with a weak D call TRBD2 (6 bases). This CDR3 is 13 amino acids long. The ends were cut back, 2 bases at V and 7 bases at J, with 8 bases in the middle. The germline V gene encodes CDR1 KGHSH and CDR2 LQKENI. The CDR3 DNA sequence: TGTGCCAGCTCACCAAAGGAGGGCGGGGAGCTGTTTTTT. This codes for CASSPKEGGELFF. Combining the CDR3 with reference TRBV18 and TRBJ2-2 gives the whole variable domain NAGVMQNPRHLVRRRGQEARLRCSPMKGHSHVYWYRQLPEEGLKFMVYLQKENIIDESGMPKERFSAEFPKEGPSILRIQQVVRGDSAAYFCASSPKEGGELFFGEGSRLTVL.

V and J are TRBV9 and TRBJ2-5; D tentatively reads TRBD1 or TRBD2 (5 bases each). Deletions cut 3 bases from V and 5 bases from J, with 23 bases between. CDR3 length: 17 residues. Germline loops: CDR1 SGDLS, CDR2 YYNGEE. In DNA form, the CDR3 reads TGTGCCAGCAGCGCGTGGAGAGGACGCCCCGAGGGGGAGACCCAGTACTTC. It codes for CASSAWRGRPEGETQYF.

The V and J genes are TRBV19 and TRBJ2-7; TRBD2 aligns across 7 bases. The V and J ends lost 5 bases and 2 bases, in that order; junction bases with no gene match: 9. The CDR3 runs 15 residues. The germline V gene encodes CDR1 LNHDA and CDR2 SQIVND (reference sequence). The CDR3 sequence: CASSSDGGSPYEQYF. The DNA of the CDR3 is TGTGCCAGTAGTTCTGATGGCGGGAGCCCCTACGAGCAGTACTTC.